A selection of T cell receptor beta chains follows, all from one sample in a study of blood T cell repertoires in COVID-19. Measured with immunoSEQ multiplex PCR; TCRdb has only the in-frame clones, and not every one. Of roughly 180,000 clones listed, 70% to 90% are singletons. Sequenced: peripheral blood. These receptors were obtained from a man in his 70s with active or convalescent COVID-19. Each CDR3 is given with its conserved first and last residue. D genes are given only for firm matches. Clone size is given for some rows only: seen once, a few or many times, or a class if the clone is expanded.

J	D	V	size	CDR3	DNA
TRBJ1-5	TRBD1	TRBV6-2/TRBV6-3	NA	CASSTRTGNGQPQHF	TGTGCCAGCAGTACACGGACAGGGAACGGTCAGCCCCAGCATTTT
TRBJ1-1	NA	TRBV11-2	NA	CASSQGGDTEAFF	TGTGCCAGCAGCCAAGGAGGGGACACTGAAGCTTTCTTT
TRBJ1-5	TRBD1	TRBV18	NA	CASSLTGGRDNQPQHF	TGTGCCAGCTCACTTACAGGGGGACGGGACAATCAGCCCCAGCATTTT
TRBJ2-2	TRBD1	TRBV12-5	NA	CASALKIGQGAGELFF	TGTGCTAGTGCCTTGAAGATAGGACAGGGCGCCGGGGAGCTGTTTTTT
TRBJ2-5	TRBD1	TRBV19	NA	CASKGRTGGGETQYF	TGTGCCAGTAAGGGGAGGACAGGGGGCGGTGAGACCCAGTACTTC
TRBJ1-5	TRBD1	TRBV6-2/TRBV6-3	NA	CASSWGQKPHQPQHF	TGTGCCAGCAGCTGGGGACAGAAGCCTCATCAGCCCCAGCATTTT
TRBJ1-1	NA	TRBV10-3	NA	CAISELQEIMNTEAFF	TGTGCCATCAGTGAGTTACAGGAAATCATGAACACTGAAGCTTTCTTT
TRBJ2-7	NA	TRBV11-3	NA	CASSLGQSSYEQYF	TGTGCCAGCAGCTTAGGACAGAGCTCCTACGAGCAGTACTTC
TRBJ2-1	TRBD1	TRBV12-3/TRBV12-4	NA	CASSTDRAFEQFF	TGTGCCAGCAGTACGGACAGGGCATTTGAGCAGTTCTTC
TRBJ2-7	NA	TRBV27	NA	CASSRGTGGLIEQYF	TGTGCCAGCAGTCGAGGAACAGGCGGTCTTATCGAGCAGTACTTC
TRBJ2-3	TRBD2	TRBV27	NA	CASSSTSGSWTDTQYF	TGTGCCAGCAGTTCCACTAGCGGGAGTTGGACAGATACGCAGTATTTT
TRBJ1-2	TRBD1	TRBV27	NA	CASRPGGPNSGYTF	TGTGCCAGCAGGCCAGGGGGCCCAAATTCCGGCTACACCTTC
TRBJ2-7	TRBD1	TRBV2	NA	CATSGGLGRGEQYF	TGTGCCACCTCAGGGGGCCTCGGCCGCGGCGAGCAGTACTTC
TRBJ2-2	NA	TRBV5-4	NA	CASSLGRGRYTGELFF	TGTGCCAGCAGCTTGGGACGGGGTAGATACACCGGGGAGCTGTTTTTT
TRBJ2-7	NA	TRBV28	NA	CASSFPKRQGYEQYF	TGTGCCAGCAGTTTTCCAAAAAGACAAGGCTACGAGCAGTACTTC
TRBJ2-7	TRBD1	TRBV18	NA	CASSPGTGGFEQYF	TGTGCCAGCTCACCTGGGACAGGGGGCTTCGAGCAGTACTTC
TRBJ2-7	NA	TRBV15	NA	CATSRYPTGPLPEAF	TGTGCCACCAGCAGATATCCGACAGGCCCCCTTCCGGAGGCCTTC
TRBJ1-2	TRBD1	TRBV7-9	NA	CASSPGDRGPYGYTF	TGTGCCAGCAGCCCCGGGGATAGGGGGCCTTATGGCTACACCTTC
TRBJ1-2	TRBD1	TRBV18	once	CASSPGTGMSYGYTF	TGTGCCAGCTCACCTGGGACAGGGATGTCTTATGGCTACACCTTC
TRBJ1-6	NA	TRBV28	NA	CASSSNSPLHF	TGTGCCAGCAGTTCAAATTCACCCCTCCACTTT
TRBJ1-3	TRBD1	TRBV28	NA	CASRVTGFFSFGNTIYF	TGTGCCAGCAGGGTGACAGGGTTTTTCTCTTTTGGAAACACCATATATTTT
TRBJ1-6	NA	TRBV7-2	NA	CASSPDFTRGNSPLHF	TGTGCCAGCAGCCCCGACTTTACTCGGGGGAATTCACCCCTCCACTTT
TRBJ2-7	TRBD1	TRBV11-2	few	CASSLVGDRTYEQYF	TGTGCCAGCAGCTTAGTAGGGGACAGGACCTACGAGCAGTACTTC
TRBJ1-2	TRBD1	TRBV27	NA	CASSLVGGQGGYYGYTF	TGTGCCAGCAGCCTGGTGGGGGGACAGGGGGGTTACTATGGCTACACCTTC
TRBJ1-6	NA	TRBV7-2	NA	CASSRDSSSYNSPLHF	TGTGCCAGCAGCCGCGACAGCAGCTCCTATAATTCACCCCTCCACTTT
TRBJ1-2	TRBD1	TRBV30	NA	CAWKGQGAGGYTF	TGTGCCTGGAAGGGACAGGGGGCCGGTGGCTACACCTTC
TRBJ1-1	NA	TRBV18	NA	CASSPYEGASNTEAFF	TGTGCCAGCTCACCATACGAGGGCGCCTCGAACACTGAAGCTTTCTTT
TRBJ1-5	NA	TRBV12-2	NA	CASRSLGSGRWNQPQHF	TGTGCAAGTCGCTCACTCGGAAGTGGGAGGTGGAATCAGCCCCAGCATTTT
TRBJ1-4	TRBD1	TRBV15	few	CATSRDGQGPTNEKLFF	TGTGCCACCAGCAGAGATGGACAGGGACCAACTAATGAAAAACTGTTTTTT
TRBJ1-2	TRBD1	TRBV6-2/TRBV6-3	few	CASSQLPTGGGGYTF	TGTGCCAGCAGTCAGCTTCCGACAGGGGGTGGTGGCTACACCTTC